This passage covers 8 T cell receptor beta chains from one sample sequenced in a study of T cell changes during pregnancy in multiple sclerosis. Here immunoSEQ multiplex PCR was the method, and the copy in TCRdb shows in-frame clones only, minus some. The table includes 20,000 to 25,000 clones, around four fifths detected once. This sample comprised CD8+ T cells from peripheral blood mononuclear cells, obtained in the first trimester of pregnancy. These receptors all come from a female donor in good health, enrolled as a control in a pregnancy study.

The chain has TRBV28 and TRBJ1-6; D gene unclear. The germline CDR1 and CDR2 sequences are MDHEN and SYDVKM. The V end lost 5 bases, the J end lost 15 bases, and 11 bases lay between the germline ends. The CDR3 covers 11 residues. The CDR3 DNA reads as TGTGCCAGCAGTGCCAATTTACTCCTCCACTTT. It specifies CASSANLLLHF.

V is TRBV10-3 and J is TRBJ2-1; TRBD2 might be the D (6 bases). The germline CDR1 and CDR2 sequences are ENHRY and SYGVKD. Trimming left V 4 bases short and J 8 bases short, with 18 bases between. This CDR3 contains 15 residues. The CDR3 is CAISGTERASDEQFF. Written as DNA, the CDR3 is TGTGCCATCAGTGGGACGGAGAGGGCTAGCGATGAGCAGTTCTTC.

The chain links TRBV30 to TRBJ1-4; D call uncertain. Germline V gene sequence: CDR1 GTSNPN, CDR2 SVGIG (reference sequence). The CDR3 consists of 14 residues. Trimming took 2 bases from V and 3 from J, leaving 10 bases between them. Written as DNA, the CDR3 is TGTGCCTGGAGTCTCGGAGTAGCTAATGAAAAACTGTTTTTT. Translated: CAWSLGVANEKLFF.

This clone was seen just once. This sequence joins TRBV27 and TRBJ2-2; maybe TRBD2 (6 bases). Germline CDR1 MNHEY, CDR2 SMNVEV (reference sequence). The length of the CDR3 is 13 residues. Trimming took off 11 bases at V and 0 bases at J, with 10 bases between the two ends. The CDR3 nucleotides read TGTGCCCTGCGGGATCCGAACACCGGGGAGCTGTTTTTT. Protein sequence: CALRDPNTGELFF.

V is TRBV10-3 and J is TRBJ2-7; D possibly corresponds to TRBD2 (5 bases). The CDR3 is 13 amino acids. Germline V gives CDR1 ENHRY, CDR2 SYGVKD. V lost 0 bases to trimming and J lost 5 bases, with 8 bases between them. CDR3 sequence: CAISESKLDEQYF. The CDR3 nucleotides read TGTGCCATCAGTGAGTCGAAACTAGACGAGCAGTACTTC.

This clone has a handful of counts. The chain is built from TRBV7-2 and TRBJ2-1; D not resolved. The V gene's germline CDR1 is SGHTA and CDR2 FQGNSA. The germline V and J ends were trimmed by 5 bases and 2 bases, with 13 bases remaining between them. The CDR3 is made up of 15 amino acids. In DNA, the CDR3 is TGTGCCAGCAGCACGCTCCCGAGCACCTACAATGAGCAGTTCTTC. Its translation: CASSTLPSTYNEQFF.

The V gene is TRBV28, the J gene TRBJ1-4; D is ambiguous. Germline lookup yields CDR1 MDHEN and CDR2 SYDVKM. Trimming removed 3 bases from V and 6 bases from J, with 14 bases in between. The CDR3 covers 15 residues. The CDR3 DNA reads TGTGCCAGCAGTTTCCAAACCGGACTGCATGAAAAACTGTTTTTT. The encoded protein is CASSFQTGLHEKLFF.

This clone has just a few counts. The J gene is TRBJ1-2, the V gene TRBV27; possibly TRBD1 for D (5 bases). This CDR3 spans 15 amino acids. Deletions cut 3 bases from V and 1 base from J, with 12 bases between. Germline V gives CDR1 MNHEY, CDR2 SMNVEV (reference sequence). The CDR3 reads CASSLAVGGNYGYTF. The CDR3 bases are TGTGCCAGCAGTTTGGCGGTGGGGGGTAACTATGGCTACACCTTC.